A single sample is the source of the 28 T cell receptor beta chains below, sequenced in a study of control samples from healthy donors and cancer patients. The assay was immunoSEQ multiplex PCR, and TCRdb's table has in-frame clones only and misses some. In the table there are 78,000 or so clones, more than 70% of which are singletons. Sequencing was carried out using blood. All receptors come from a woman between 45 and 60 years old in good health.

The rearrangement uses TRBV13 and TRBJ1-1, with no clear D. In germline, CDR1 is PRHDT, CDR2 FYEKMQ (reference sequence). V was shortened by 6 bases and J by 0 bases, with 11 bases between the two germline ends. The CDR3 is made up of 14 amino acids. CDR3 region: CASRQLGMNTEAFF. In nucleotides, the CDR3 is TGTGCCAGCAGGCAATTAGGGATGAACACTGAAGCTTTCTTT.

The chain carries TRBV6-2 or TRBV6-3 and TRBJ1-5; D remains unclear. The V end lost 1 base, the J end lost 4 bases, and 5 bases lay between the germline ends. The CDR3 extends over 13 amino acids. Germline loops: CDR1 MNHEY, CDR2 SVGEGT. The CDR3 here is CASSYYLNQPQHF. As DNA, the CDR3 is TGTGCCAGCAGTTACTATTTGAATCAGCCCCAGCATTTT.

The rearrangement uses TRBV27 and TRBJ2-1, with 8 bases identical to TRBD1. This CDR3 region has 16 residues. Trimming took 5 bases from V and 7 from J; bases not matched to a gene: 13. Germline V gene data show CDR1 as MNHEY and CDR2 as SMNVEV (reference sequence). CDR3 amino acids: CASSQGERQGLNEQFF. In DNA form, the CDR3 reads TGTGCCAGCAGTCAAGGAGAGCGACAGGGGTTAAATGAGCAGTTCTTC.

This clone was recorded a few times. The chain carries TRBV13 and TRBJ2-3; D might be TRBD1 or TRBD2, each matching 5 bases. This CDR3 contains 16 residues. The germline V gene has CDR1 PRHDT and CDR2 FYEKMQ (reference sequence). Trimming shortened V by 1 base and J by 0 bases, and 11 bases separated the two germline ends. The CDR3 sequence is CASSLARGRSTDTQYF. CDR3 DNA: TGTGCCAGCAGCTTAGCAAGGGGACGAAGCACAGATACGCAGTATTTT.

The chain uses TRBV18 and TRBJ1-1; no clear D. V lost 6 bases, J lost 1 base, and 12 bases lay in between. Per germline, CDR1 KGHSH and CDR2 LQKENI. This CDR3 comprises 14 residues. The CDR3 sequence is CASSQMAGNTEAFF. The CDR3 nucleotides read TGTGCCAGCTCCCAGATGGCAGGGAACACTGAAGCTTTCTTT.

CDR3: CASSPGRLRSPLHF. Here the CDR3 DNA reads TGTGCCAGCAGCCCGGGACGCCTTAGATCACCCCTCCACTTT. V usage is TRBV5-8 and J usage is TRBJ1-6; D may be TRBD1 (5 bases). Germline CDR1 and CDR2: SGHTS and YDEGEE. V was shortened by 4 bases and J by 10 bases, with 15 bases between the two germline ends. The CDR3 consists of 14 residues.

The gene calls are TRBV5-1 and TRBJ2-3, with TRBD2 matching 12 bases. Trimming took 4 bases from V and 2 from J; bases not matched to a gene: 11. There are 18 residues in the CDR3. CDR1 and CDR2 from the germline V gene are SGHRS and YFSETQ. CDR3 nucleotide sequence: TGCGCCAGCAGCCCCGCTTTAACTAGCGGGGGGTACACAGATACGCAGTATTTT. Translation gives CASSPALTSGGYTDTQYF.

The chain employs TRBV5-1 and TRBJ2-2; 10 bases line up with TRBD1. CDR3 size: 16 residues. The junction had 8 bases not matched to a gene; V was cut back by 3 bases and J by 6 bases. Germline V lookup: CDR1 SGHRS, CDR2 YFSETQ. The CDR3 nucleotides are TGCGCCAGCAGCTCTCAGACCGGGACAGGGGCCGGGGAGCTGTTTTTT. Protein product: CASSSQTGTGAGELFF.

The V call is TRBV5-1, the J call TRBJ1-6; 9 bases match TRBD1. Per germline, CDR1 SGHRS and CDR2 YFSETQ. The V segment lost 4 bases and the J segment 0 bases; nucleotides outside the gene matches: 2. The CDR3 runs 16 residues. In nucleotides, the CDR3 is TGCGCCAGCAGCGAGGGACAGGGCTCCTATAATTCACCCCTCCACTTT. Its translation: CASSEGQGSYNSPLHF.

Turning to this clone: Other DNA sequences in this sample translate to the same CDR3. V is TRBV4-2 and J is TRBJ2-2; D unresolved. Trimming left V 1 base short and J 5 bases short, with 11 bases between. Germline V lookup: CDR1 LGHNA, CDR2 YNFKEQ. CDR3 length equals 15 residues. This CDR3 is CASSQGTGATGELFF. CDR3 nucleotides: TGTGCCAGCAGCCAAGGTACCGGAGCAACCGGGGAGCTGTTTTTT.

The V and J genes are TRBV4-2 and TRBJ1-2; D is unclear. The germline V gene has CDR1 LGHNA and CDR2 YNFKEQ. V lost 2 bases to trimming and J lost 2 bases, with 12 bases between them. The CDR3 has 15 amino acids. This CDR3 reads CASSQTGAANYGYTF. The CDR3 coding sequence is TGTGCCAGCAGCCAAACGGGAGCGGCCAACTATGGCTACACCTTC.

V gene TRBV6-5 combines with J gene TRBJ1-4; D is uncertain. Looked up from germline, CDR1 is MNHEY and CDR2 is SVGAGI. Trimming removed 4 bases at V and 8 bases at J, with 11 bases between. This CDR3 is 13 amino acids long. CDR3 DNA: TGTGCCAGCAGTTGGATGACGGGAGAAAAACTGTTTTTT. It is translated as CASSWMTGEKLFF.

The V and J genes are TRBV12-3 or TRBV12-4 and TRBJ1-2; D is possibly TRBD1 (5 bases). V shed 1 base and J shed 5 bases, with 8 bases lying between them. This CDR3 has 13 residues. CDR3 nucleotides: TGTGCCAGCAGTTTAGGCCGGGGGTATGGCTACACCTTC. Translation: CASSLGRGYGYTF.

The table lists this clone with a few counts. The chain uses TRBV9 and TRBJ2-1; tentatively, D is TRBD1 (5 bases). Germline CDR1 is SGDLS and CDR2 is YYNGEE. Between the trimmed V and J ends, which lost 0 bases and 0 bases, there was a span of 7 bases. This CDR3 comprises 15 residues. This CDR3 reads CASSVAQGSYNEQFF. DNA of the CDR3: TGTGCCAGCAGCGTAGCTCAGGGCTCCTACAATGAGCAGTTCTTC. The variable domain in full, with the rest retrieved from reference TRBV9 and TRBJ2-1, is DSGVTQTPKHLITATGQRVTLRCSPRSGDLSVYWYQQSLDQGLQFLIQYYNGEERAKGNILERFSAQQFPDLHSELNLSSLELGDSALYFCASSVAQGSYNEQFFGPGTRLTVL.

J is TRBJ2-2 and V is TRBV5-8; TRBD1 matches at 8 bases. Germline V gene sequence: CDR1 SGHTS, CDR2 YDEGEE. V gave up 0 bases and J gave up 4 bases; unmatched junction bases: 5. CDR3 length equals 16 residues. Written as DNA, the CDR3 is TGTGCCAGCAGCTTGGGTGGGACAGGTGCCACCGGGGAGCTGTTTTTT. Its translation is CASSLGGTGATGELFF.

V usage is TRBV27 and J usage is TRBJ2-7; possible D gene TRBD2, 5 bases. Germline V gene sequence: CDR1 MNHEY, CDR2 SMNVEV (reference sequence). Trimming took 0 bases from V and 0 from J, leaving 9 bases between them. This CDR3 region has 15 residues. The CDR3 nucleotides are TGTGCCAGCAGTTTATCGACCGGGGACTCCTACGAGCAGTACTTC. This translates into CASSLSTGDSYEQYF.

The rearrangement uses TRBV2 and TRBJ1-2; no clear D. The CDR3 consists of 16 residues. CDR1 SNHLY and CDR2 FYNNEI come from the germline V gene. The germline V and J ends were trimmed by 5 bases and 2 bases, with 18 bases remaining between them. The CDR3: CASSKEGSGNNYGYTF. CDR3 bases: TGTGCCAGCAGTAAGGAGGGATCCGGGAACAACTATGGCTACACCTTC.

The chain links TRBV6-4 to TRBJ1-4; 8 nucleotides line up with TRBD1. Germline V lookup: CDR1 MRHNA, CDR2 SNTAGT. The CDR3 is 15 amino acids. The J segment lost 0 bases and the V segment lost 6 bases, leaving 3 bases of the junction unmatched. The CDR3 spells CASSPTGATNEKLFF. CDR3 DNA: TGTGCCAGCAGCCCGACAGGGGCAACTAATGAAAAACTGTTTTTT.

CDR3 residues: CASSVVDGPPLHF. CDR3 in DNA: TGTGCCAGCAGCGTAGTGGATGGGCCACCCCTCCACTTT. The chain uses TRBV9 and TRBJ1-6; D remains unclear. V lost 0 bases, J lost 11 bases, and 9 bases lay in between. Germline V CDR1 and CDR2: SGDLS, YYNGEE. The CDR3 runs to 13 residues.

The V gene is TRBV6-6, the J gene TRBJ1-5, with D hard to call. The CDR3 loop spans 13 amino acids. Germline lookup yields CDR1 MNHNY and CDR2 SVGAGI (reference sequence). Trimming left V 0 bases short and J 5 bases short, with 5 bases between. CDR3 bases: TGTGCCAGCAGTTACTCGAGAGATCAGCCCCAGCATTTT. This codes for CASSYSRDQPQHF.

The chain couples TRBV2 to TRBJ1-1; tentative D call: TRBD1 (6 bases). The CDR3 is made up of 16 amino acids. Per the germline V gene, CDR1 is SNHLY and CDR2 is FYNNEI. V was trimmed by 7 bases and J by 6 bases, leaving 24 bases between them. The CDR3 is CASTGGGGRIGSEAFF. The CDR3 DNA is TGTGCCAGCACCGGAGGGGGGGGGAGAATAGGATCTGAAGCTTTCTTT.

The V call is TRBV5-1, the J call TRBJ2-3, with a tentative D call TRBD2 (5 bases). Per germline, CDR1 SGHRS and CDR2 YFSETQ. The CDR3 totals 17 residues. Trimming took off 0 bases at V and 2 bases at J, with 16 bases between the two ends. This CDR3 reads CASSLVTSGKNTDTQYF. As DNA, the CDR3 is TGCGCCAGCAGCTTGGTAACGAGCGGAAAAAACACAGATACGCAGTATTTT.

The CDR3 nucleotides read TGCGCCAGCAGCCAACCTTGGAGCTACGAGCAGTACTTC. This gives the protein CASSQPWSYEQYF. The chain employs TRBV4-1 and TRBJ2-7; the D is unclear. Germline CDR1 and CDR2: MGHRA and YSYEKL. V gave up 2 bases and J gave up 3 bases, with 8 bases separating them. This CDR3 comprises 13 residues.

This sequence joins TRBV3-1 (or the pseudogene TRBV3-2) and TRBJ1-6; no definite D call. Germline V gene lookup returns CDR1 LGHDT and CDR2 YNNKEL (reference sequence). There are 14 residues in the CDR3. The V and J ends lost 3 bases and 7 bases respectively, with 10 bases between them. This CDR3 reads CASSQERGNSPLHF. CDR3 coding DNA: TGTGCCAGCAGCCAGGAGAGAGGGAATTCACCCCTCCACTTT.

The chain employs TRBV12-5 and TRBJ1-5, with D possibly being TRBD1 (5 bases). CDR3 length equals 16 residues. Trimming removed 5 bases from V and 5 bases from J, with 19 bases in between. Germline lookup yields CDR1 LGHNT and CDR2 FRNRAP. DNA for the CDR3: TGTGCTAGTGGTCCGGCGACAAACGACAGATATCAGCCCCAGCATTTT. Encoded protein: CASGPATNDRYQPQHF.

This chain joins TRBV5-1 and TRBJ1-3; no clear D gene. CDR3 length: 14 amino acids. V was shortened by 0 bases and J by 0 bases, with 4 bases between the two germline ends. Germline CDR1 is SGHRS and CDR2 is YFSETQ. The CDR3 nucleotides read TGCGCCAGCAGCTTGGAGAGCTCTGGAAACACCATATATTTT. It specifies CASSLESSGNTIYF.

The chain uses TRBV3-1 (or the pseudogene TRBV3-2) and TRBJ2-7; the D gene could be TRBD1 or TRBD2 (6 bases each). V was clipped by 5 bases and J by 6 bases, with 17 bases between them. Germline V gene lookup returns CDR1 LGHDT and CDR2 YNNKEL (reference sequence). The CDR3 length is 14 residues. This CDR3 is CASSVGGRGGEQYF. In nucleotides, the CDR3 is TGTGCCAGCAGCGTTGGGGGGCGGGGCGGCGAGCAGTACTTC.

The J gene is TRBJ2-3, the V gene TRBV3-1 (or the pseudogene TRBV3-2), with 7 bases identical to TRBD2. This CDR3 is 15 amino acids long. V trimming: 4 bases; J trimming: 2 bases; junction bases outside the gene matches: 6. CDR1 and CDR2 (germline): LGHDT, YNNKEL (reference sequence). CDR3 sequence reads: CASSPTSWVTDTQYF. For the CDR3, the DNA is TGTGCCAGCAGCCCGACTAGCTGGGTCACAGATACGCAGTATTTT.